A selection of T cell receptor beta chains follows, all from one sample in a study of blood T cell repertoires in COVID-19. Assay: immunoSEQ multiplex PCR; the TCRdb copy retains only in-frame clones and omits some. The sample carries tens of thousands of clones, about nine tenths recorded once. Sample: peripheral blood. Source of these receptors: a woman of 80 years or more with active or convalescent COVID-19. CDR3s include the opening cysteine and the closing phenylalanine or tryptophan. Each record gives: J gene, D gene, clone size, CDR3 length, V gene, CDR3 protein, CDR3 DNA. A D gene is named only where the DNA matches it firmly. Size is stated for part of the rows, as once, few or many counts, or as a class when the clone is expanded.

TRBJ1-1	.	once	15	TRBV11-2	CASSTLPGGATEAFF	TGTGCCAGCAGCACACTCCCTGGGGGGGCGACTGAAGCTTTCTTT
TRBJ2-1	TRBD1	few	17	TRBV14	CASSQGSLGQGRPEQFF	TGTGCCAGCAGCCAAGGGTCGTTAGGACAGGGAAGACCTGAGCAGTTCTTC
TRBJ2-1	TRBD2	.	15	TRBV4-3	CASSQGRGAQNEQFF	TGCGCCAGCAGCCAAGGGCGGGGGGCACAAAATGAGCAGTTCTTC
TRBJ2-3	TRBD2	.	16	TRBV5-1	CASSRALAGGTDTQYF	TGCGCCAGCAGCCGGGCCCTCGCGGGGGGTACGGATACGCAGTATTTT
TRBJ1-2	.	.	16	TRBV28	CASSFRLGVANYGYTF	TGTGCCAGCAGTTTTCGTTTAGGGGTAGCTAACTATGGCTACACCTTC
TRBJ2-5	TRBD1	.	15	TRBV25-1	CASRADRGKQETQYF	TGTGCCAGCAGGGCGGACAGGGGCAAACAAGAGACCCAGTACTTC
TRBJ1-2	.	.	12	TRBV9	CASSFPGDGYTF	TGTGCCAGCAGCTTCCCCGGGGATGGCTACACCTTC
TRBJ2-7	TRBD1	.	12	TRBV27	CASRGQGYEQYF	TGTGCCAGCAGGGGACAGGGTTACGAGCAGTACTTC
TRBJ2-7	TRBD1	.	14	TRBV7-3	CASSNTGTGDEQYF	TGTGCCAGCAGCAACACCGGGACAGGGGACGAGCAGTACTTC
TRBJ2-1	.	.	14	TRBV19	CASIRSVGPGEQFF	TGTGCCAGTATAAGGAGCGTCGGACCGGGGGAGCAGTTCTTC
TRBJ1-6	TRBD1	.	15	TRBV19	CASSILDRDNSPLHF	TGTGCCAGTAGTATTTTGGACAGGGATAATTCACCCCTCCACTTT
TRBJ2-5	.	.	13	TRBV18	CASSLTRQETQYF	TGTGCCAGCTCACTCACGCGCCAAGAGACCCAGTACTTC
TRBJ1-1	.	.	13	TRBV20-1	CSASWRANTEAFF	TGCAGTGCTAGTTGGAGGGCGAACACTGAAGCTTTCTTT
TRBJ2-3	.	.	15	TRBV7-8	CASGIAIARPDTQYF	TGTGCCAGCGGAATAGCGATCGCACGGCCAGATACGCAGTATTTT
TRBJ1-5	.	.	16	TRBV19	CASKNLRTGGNQPQHF	TGTGCCAGTAAAAACCTTCGCACAGGTGGCAATCAGCCCCAGCATTTT
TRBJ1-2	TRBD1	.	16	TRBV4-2	CASSQDHGQGHYGYTF	TGTGCCAGCAGCCAAGATCACGGACAGGGCCACTATGGCTACACCTTC